The rows below give T cell receptor beta chains drawn from one sample of a study of T-cell reconstitution after alpha-beta-depleted transplantation in children. TCRdb reanalysed the PCR reads using MiXCR and keeps one entry per CDR3 protein. The data hold around 500,000 distinct CDR3 sequences, with around 13% observed a single time. Sequenced here: PBMCs from the stem cell graft donor, sampled from the stem cell graft. Receptors originate from a human donor who donated a stem cell graft to a child with combined immunodeficiency. Each CDR3 is given with its conserved first and last residue. D genes are given only for firm matches. Rows give clone size only sometimes, using once, few, many, or a class for an expanded clone.

v_call	j_call	d_call	clone_size	cdr3_nt	cdr3_aa
TRBV6-5	TRBJ1-2	TRBD1	few	TGTGCCAGCAGAGGGTCGACAGGGGCCCCCGACTATGGCTACACCTTC	CASRGSTGAPDYGYTF
TRBV11-3	TRBJ2-5	TRBD1	-	TGTGCCAGCAGCTCCGAGGGACAGTATCAAGAGACCCAGTACTTC	CASSSEGQYQETQYF
TRBV27	TRBJ2-7	TRBD1	many	TGTGCCAGCAGTTTACGGGAGACAGGGGCCTACGAGCAGTACTTC	CASSLRETGAYEQYF
TRBV29-1	TRBJ2-3	-	many	TGCAGCGTTGACGGAGTTACGCAGTATTTT	CSVDGVTQYF
TRBV9	TRBJ2-3	-	many	TGTGCCAGCAGCGCCCAGGGTAACACAGATACGCAGTATTTT	CASSAQGNTDTQYF
TRBV10-3	TRBJ2-7	TRBD1	few	TGTGCCATCAGCTTGGGACAGGCCACCTACGAGCAGTACTTC	CAISLGQATYEQYF
TRBV5-5	TRBJ2-5	-	many	TGTGCCAGCAGCTTCGGAGTGGGCGGGGCAGAGACCCAGTACTTC	CASSFGVGGAETQYF
TRBV20-1	TRBJ2-7	-	-	TGCAGTGCTACGTCCAGACCCGGGACCCCGGAGCAGTACTTC	CSATSRPGTPEQYF
TRBV3-1	TRBJ2-7	TRBD1	-	TGTGCCAGCAGCCCGACAGGGGAGTACGAGCAGTACTTC	CASSPTGEYEQYF
TRBV4-2	TRBJ2-7	-	-	TGTGCCAGCAGCCAAGATACGGCAGGAGGCTACGAGCAGTACTTC	CASSQDTAGGYEQYF
TRBV20-1	TRBJ1-4	TRBD1	-	TGCAGTGCTATCATCGGGACAGTGAGAACTAATGAAAAACTGTTTTTT	CSAIIGTVRTNEKLFF
TRBV7-6	TRBJ2-1	TRBD2	-	TGTGCCAGCAGCCCAAGACTAGCGGGGCCTCAGTACAATGAGCAGTTCTTC	CASSPRLAGPQYNEQFF
TRBV11-3	TRBJ2-1	TRBD2	many	TGTGCCAGCAGTACCGGGGCGGGGGGCGAGCAGTTCTTC	CASSTGAGGEQFF
TRBV24-1	TRBJ2-5	-	few	TGTGCCACCAGTGATCCACGCATAGGGGGTATTGAGACCCAGTACTTC	CATSDPRIGGIETQYF
TRBV7-2	TRBJ2-7	TRBD2	few	TGTGCCAGCTCTAGATTTGGGACTATAGGTAGTGTGCAGTACTTC	CASSRFGTIGSVQYF
TRBV7-9	TRBJ2-7	TRBD2	many	TGTGCCAGCAGTCCCGGGACTAACTCCTACGAGCAGTACTTC	CASSPGTNSYEQYF
TRBV11-1	TRBJ2-3	-	-	TGTGCCAGCAGCCGAAAACGACTCTTCCCAGCGGGAGATACGCAGTATTTT	CASSRKRLFPAGDTQYF
TRBV7-8	TRBJ1-5	-	-	TGTGCCAGCACAACCGGCAGTAGTCAGCCCCAGCATTTT	CASTTGSSQPQHF
TRBV11-1	TRBJ2-3	-	few	TGTGCCAGCAGCATTGCCCCCGAAGGGACAGATACGCAGTATTTT	CASSIAPEGTDTQYF
TRBV7-6	TRBJ2-1	-	-	TGTGCCAGCAGAGGGGCTATGCACAATGAGCAGTTCTTC	CASRGAMHNEQFF
TRBV10-3	TRBJ2-1	TRBD2	-	TGTGCCATCAGCCGACTAGCGGGGGGTGGTTCCTACAATGAGCAGTTCTTC	CAISRLAGGGSYNEQFF
TRBV7-9	TRBJ2-1	TRBD2	many	TGTGCCAGCAGCCCGGGACTAGCGGGGGGGCTATATGAGCAGTTCTTC	CASSPGLAGGLYEQFF
TRBV6-1	TRBJ2-2	TRBD1	-	TGTGCCAGTTCCGGGACAGGGGCGAACACCGGGGAGCTGTTTTTT	CASSGTGANTGELFF
TRBV2	TRBJ2-4	-	few	TGTGCCAGCATGAGGGGAGCCAAAAACATTCAGTACTTC	CASMRGAKNIQYF
TRBV5-5	TRBJ2-1	-	few	TGTGCCAGCAGCTTAGTACTAGCTTCCTACAATGAGCAGTTCTTC	CASSLVLASYNEQFF
TRBV27	TRBJ2-2	-	-	TGTGCCAGCAAGGGGTCGGTCGGGAACACCGGGGAGCTGTTTTTT	CASKGSVGNTGELFF
TRBV27	TRBJ2-7	TRBD2	-	TGTGCCAGCAGTTTAGGGGGTACTAGCGACGAGCAGTACTTC	CASSLGGTSDEQYF
TRBV12-3/TRBV12-4	TRBJ2-2	-	many	TGTGCCAGCAGTACCAGGGGTTCCGGGGAGCTGTTTTTT	CASSTRGSGELFF
TRBV11-2	TRBJ2-1	TRBD2	-	TGTGCCAGCAGCTTAGGGTTGGTTGCGGGAGGGCTTAATGAGCAGTTCTTC	CASSLGLVAGGLNEQFF
TRBV11-2	TRBJ2-7	-	-	TGTGCCAGCACCAGATCCGGGCCCACCTACGAGCAGTACTTC	CASTRSGPTYEQYF
TRBV4-1	TRBJ2-5	TRBD2	-	TGCGCCAGCAGCCCGTGGTTAGCGGGGGAAGAGACCCAGTACTTC	CASSPWLAGEETQYF
TRBV12-3/TRBV12-4	TRBJ2-3	-	many	TGTGCCAGCAGCTTAGGGACTCCTAGCACAGATACGCAGTATTTT	CASSLGTPSTDTQYF
TRBV9	TRBJ2-5	TRBD2	many	TGTGCCAGCAGCGTAGAAGGCGGGAGGCAAGAGACCCAGTACTTC	CASSVEGGRQETQYF
TRBV9	TRBJ2-1	TRBD2	-	TGTGCCAGCGGACGTCACGGGGGCGGGGGGCTAGATGAGCAGTTCTTC	CASGRHGGGGLDEQFF
TRBV20-1	TRBJ2-7	-	few	TGCAGTGCTAGAGATCGAGGGAAGCGGGTTAACTCCTACGAGCAGTACTTC	CSARDRGKRVNSYEQYF
TRBV5-4	TRBJ2-3	-	-	TGTGCCAGCAGCTACACAGGAACTAGCACAGATACGCAGTATTTT	CASSYTGTSTDTQYF
TRBV6-1	TRBJ2-1	TRBD2	-	TGTGCCAGCAAGAGGAGCGGGGCTCCCGTTGAGCAGTTCTTC	CASKRSGAPVEQFF
TRBV7-3	TRBJ2-3	-	-	TGTGCCAGCAGCTTCGCCCCTAGCACAGATACGCAGTATTTT	CASSFAPSTDTQYF
TRBV13	TRBJ2-7	TRBD2	few	TGTGCCAGCGGCCGGGGGGATGATGGAGAGCAGTACTTC	CASGRGDDGEQYF
TRBV12-3/TRBV12-4	TRBJ2-5	-	-	TGTGCCAGCAGTTCACCTGGACAAGATCCTCAAGAGACCCAGTACTTC	CASSSPGQDPQETQYF
TRBV27	TRBJ1-1	TRBD1	-	TGTGCCAGCAGTTTATCAAACAGGGGGACTGAAGCTTTCTTT	CASSLSNRGTEAFF
TRBV6-5	TRBJ2-3	-	few	TGTGCCAGCAGAATAGGGGATACGCAGTATTTT	CASRIGDTQYF
TRBV9	TRBJ2-2	-	few	TGTGCCAGCAGCGTAGGGCTAGCGCTGAACACCGGGGAGCTGTTTTTT	CASSVGLALNTGELFF
TRBV6-2/TRBV6-3	TRBJ2-1	TRBD2	-	TGTGCCAGCAGTTCCTTCGGACTAGCGAGTAATGAGCAGTTCTTC	CASSSFGLASNEQFF
TRBV7-2	TRBJ2-1	-	many	TGTGCCAGCAGCTTACGGGGACTCAATGAGCAGTTCTTC	CASSLRGLNEQFF
TRBV28	TRBJ1-5	-	-	TGTGCCAGCAGTTGGACCAACGGCAATCAGCCCCAGCATTTT	CASSWTNGNQPQHF
TRBV7-9	TRBJ2-1	TRBD2	few	TGTGCCAGCAGCTTTCCAAGCGGGAGGGCCGTTGAGCAGTTCTTC	CASSFPSGRAVEQFF
TRBV5-6	TRBJ2-7	-	-	TGTGCCAGCAGCACGGGACTCAGGGACTACGAGCAGTACTTC	CASSTGLRDYEQYF
TRBV12-3/TRBV12-4	TRBJ2-1	-	many	TGTGCCAGCAGTTTATTAGGTGGTAGGCAGTTCTTC	CASSLLGGRQFF
TRBV7-8	TRBJ2-1	TRBD2	-	TGTGCCAGCAGCTCGGGGACTAGCGGGAGTCTCTATGAGCAGTTCTTC	CASSSGTSGSLYEQFF
TRBV7-9	TRBJ1-2	-	few	TGTGCCAGCAGCATCAGTAACTATGGCTACACCTTC	CASSISNYGYTF
TRBV7-9	TRBJ1-5	TRBD1	few	TGTGCCAGCAGCCTGGGGGACAGGGGCAATCAGCCCCAGCATTTT	CASSLGDRGNQPQHF
TRBV12-3/TRBV12-4	TRBJ2-7	-	-	TGTGCCAGCACCAAAGGGGGGCTGTTAGAGCAGTACTTC	CASTKGGLLEQYF
TRBV12-3/TRBV12-4	TRBJ2-7	-	-	TGTGCCAGCAGCCCAGCGGCCCTCCCCTCCTACGAGCAGTACTTC	CASSPAALPSYEQYF